These 13 T cell receptor beta chains were all obtained from the same sample, sequenced in a study of control samples from healthy donors and cancer patients. Sequencing was performed with immunoSEQ multiplex PCR; in TCRdb, only in-frame clones are kept and a portion is missing. The sample gives over 15,000 clones, around 84% of which show up once; roughly 10% is in the top ten. Sequencing was carried out using PBMCs. The receptors derive from a woman between 70 and 85 years old with colorectal cancer.

The chain is built from TRBV11-2 and TRBJ2-3; no firm D call. Trimming took off 0 bases at V and 7 bases at J, with 11 bases between the two ends. Germline values: CDR1 SGHAT, CDR2 FQNNGV. The CDR3 totals 14 residues. CDR3 bases: TGTGCCAGCAGCTTAGATCGGGCCCTGAATACGCAGTATTTT. This codes for CASSLDRALNTQYF.

This clone appeared once. The V gene is TRBV11-3, the J gene TRBJ1-2; the D is unclear. This CDR3 comprises 13 residues. CDR1 SGHNT and CDR2 YENEEA come from the germline V gene. Trimming took 4 bases from V and 5 from J, leaving 11 bases between them. The CDR3 protein is CASSYSPDYGYTF. The CDR3 nucleotides are TGTGCCAGCAGCTACTCCCCTGATTATGGCTACACCTTC.

CDR3 in DNA: TGTGCCAGCAGCTTAGATAGCGGGTATACGCAGTATTTT. Its translation: CASSLDSGYTQYF. This rearrangement joins TRBV11-3 to TRBJ2-3, with 7 bases that match TRBD2. The CDR3 contains 13 residues. Germline assignment: CDR1 SGHNT and CDR2 YENEEA. V gave up 0 bases and J gave up 7 bases; unmatched junction bases: 1.

The V call is TRBV7-9, the J call TRBJ1-4; no firm D call. The CDR3 has 16 amino acids. Germline V gene lookup returns CDR1 SEHNR and CDR2 FQNEAQ (reference sequence). Trimming removed 1 base from V and 8 bases from J, with 17 bases in between. The CDR3 nucleotides are TGTGCCAGCAGCTTAGTAGCCGGGCCCCAGAGCGAAAAACTGTTTTTT. This codes for CASSLVAGPQSEKLFF.

The sample holds a few counts of this clone. The rearrangement links TRBV18 to TRBJ2-7, with unresolved D. The CDR3 consists of 13 residues. Trimming pared 0 bases from V and 4 bases from J, leaving 7 bases between. Germline CDR1 reads KGHSH; CDR2 reads LQKENI. CDR3 sequence reads: CASSPPLQYEQYF. CDR3 sequence (DNA): TGTGCCAGCTCACCACCATTACAGTACGAGCAGTACTTC.

The chain is built from TRBV5-6 and TRBJ1-1, with TRBD1 matching over 10 bases. Trimming removed 4 bases from V and 6 bases from J; junction bases left unmatched: 3. The CDR3 has 13 amino acids. In germline, CDR1 is SGHDT, CDR2 YYEEEE. The CDR3 reads CASSQTGGSEAFF. The DNA for the CDR3 is TGTGCCAGCAGCCAGACAGGGGGCTCTGAAGCTTTCTTT.

The V and J genes are TRBV3-1 (or the pseudogene TRBV3-2) and TRBJ1-5; D is unclear. Germline-derived CDR1 and CDR2 are LGHDT and YNNKEL (reference sequence). V gave up 3 bases and J gave up 7 bases, with 13 bases separating them. The CDR3 consists of 14 residues. CDR3 sequence reads: CASSQGRLGQPQHF. DNA of the CDR3: TGTGCCAGCAGCCAGGGCAGGTTGGGACAGCCCCAGCATTTT.

This clone is a singleton in its sample. The chain recombines TRBV19 with TRBJ2-5; 7 bases agree with TRBD2. The V and J ends lost 1 base and 7 bases, in that order; junction bases with no gene match: 6. CDR3 length: 14 residues. In germline, CDR1 is LNHDA, CDR2 SQIVND (reference sequence). This CDR3 is CASSIGVGRGTQYF. CDR3 sequence (DNA): TGTGCCAGTAGTATAGGGGTAGGGAGGGGGACCCAGTACTTC.

V is TRBV21-1 and J is TRBJ1-1; TRBD1 was called by the table and not checked on the DNA. TRBV21-1 is deemed a pseudogene. The CDR3 length is 16 residues. Here the CDR3 reads CASSKETGKGRSEAFF. CDR3 nucleotides: TGTGCCAGCAGCAAAGAAACAGGGAAAGGTCGGTCTGAAGCTTTCTTT.

The J gene is TRBJ2-5, the V gene TRBV28, with D possibly TRBD1 on 7 matching bases. Deletions cut 2 bases from V and 1 base from J, with 11 bases between. Per germline, CDR1 MDHEN and CDR2 SYDVKM. This CDR3 has 15 residues. The CDR3 loop is CASSLGGTAQETQYF. Here the CDR3 DNA reads TGTGCCAGCAGTTTAGGGGGGACAGCCCAAGAGACCCAGTACTTC.

The chain employs TRBV5-8 and TRBJ2-1; possible D gene TRBD2, 5 bases. Deletions cut 1 base from V and 1 base from J, with 15 bases between. The germline CDR1 and CDR2 sequences are SGHTS and YDEGEE. The CDR3 is 17 amino acids. CDR3 nucleotides: TGTGCCAGCAGCTTGTTGGGGAGCAGGATTTCCTACAATGAGCAGTTCTTC. Its protein is CASSLLGSRISYNEQFF.

This clone occurred a few times. The V and J genes are TRBV6-2 or TRBV6-3 and TRBJ1-2; no clear D gene. There are 15 residues in the CDR3. V was cut by 4 bases and J by 2 bases, with 14 bases left in between. Germline V CDR1 and CDR2: MNHEY, SVGEGT. The CDR3 region is CASSFGSPRNYGYTF. CDR3 DNA sequence: TGTGCCAGCAGTTTTGGCTCACCTAGAAACTATGGCTACACCTTC.

The gene calls are TRBV3-1 (or the pseudogene TRBV3-2) and TRBJ2-5; TRBD1 aligns across 8 bases. The CDR3 runs to 14 residues. Trimming removed 4 bases from V and 5 bases from J; junction bases left unmatched: 6. Germline V gives CDR1 LGHDT, CDR2 YNNKEL (reference sequence). The CDR3 is CASSPMTGVETQYF. DNA of the CDR3: TGTGCCAGCAGCCCCATGACAGGGGTGGAGACCCAGTACTTC.